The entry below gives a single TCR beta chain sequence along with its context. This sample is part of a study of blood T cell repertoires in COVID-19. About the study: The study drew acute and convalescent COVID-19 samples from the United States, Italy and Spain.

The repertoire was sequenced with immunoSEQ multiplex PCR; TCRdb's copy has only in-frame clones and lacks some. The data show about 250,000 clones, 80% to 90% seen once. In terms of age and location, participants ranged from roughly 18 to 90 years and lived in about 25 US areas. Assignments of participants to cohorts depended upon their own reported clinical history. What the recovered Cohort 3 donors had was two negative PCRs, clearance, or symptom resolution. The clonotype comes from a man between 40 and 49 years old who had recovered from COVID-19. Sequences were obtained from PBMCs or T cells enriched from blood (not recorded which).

CDR3 DNA: TGTGCCTGGAGTGGGACAGATAGCAATCAGCCCCAGCATTTT. It encodes CAWSGTDSNQPQHF. The genes are TRBV30 and TRBJ1-5; a possible D gene is TRBD1 (6 bases). Germline V gene data show CDR1 as GTSNPN and CDR2 as SVGIG (reference sequence). The CDR3 has 14 amino acids. Trimming removed 1 base at V and 0 bases at J, with 7 bases between. Supplemented by reference TRBV30 and TRBJ1-5, the full variable domain reads SQTIHQWPATLVQPVGSPLSLECTVEGTSNPNLYWYRQAAGRGLQLLFYSVGIGQISSEVPQNLSASRPQDRQFILSSKKLLLSDSGFYLCAWSGTDSNQPQHFGDGTRLSIL.